The rows below give T cell receptor beta chains drawn from one sample of a study of T cells after yellow fever vaccination. Each CDR3 protein is one row after TCRdb ran MiXCR on the 5' RACE reads. The sample has 350,000 to 450,000 distinct CDR3 sequences, about 17% seen once. Material: PBMCs, obtained before the yellow fever booster vaccination. These receptors were collected from a man between 18 and 29 years old who received the YFV17D yellow fever vaccine. CDR3s include the opening cysteine and the closing phenylalanine or tryptophan. The order of the fields is V gene, D gene, J gene, clone size, CDR3 protein, CDR3 DNA. The D gene is left open where the match is weak. Expanded clones get a size class; other rows say once, few or many, or leave the size out.

V gene: TRBV10-3
D gene: TRBD2
J gene: TRBJ2-3
clone size: NA
CDR3 protein: CAISEGPLAGDPDTQYF
CDR3 DNA: TGTGCCATCAGTGAGGGGCCCCTAGCGGGGGACCCAGATACGCAGTATTTT

V gene: TRBV5-1
D gene: TRBD2
J gene: TRBJ2-5
clone size: NA
CDR3 protein: CASSLGDFGGGQETQYF
CDR3 DNA: TGCGCCAGCAGCTTGGGGGATTTTGGCGGGGGGCAAGAGACCCAGTACTTC

V gene: TRBV5-1
D gene: NA
J gene: TRBJ2-3
clone size: NA
CDR3 protein: CASSSLVGSPTTDTQYF
CDR3 DNA: TGCGCCAGCAGCTCATTGGTGGGGTCTCCCACGACAGATACGCAGTATTTT

V gene: TRBV7-3
D gene: NA
J gene: TRBJ2-2
clone size: few
CDR3 protein: CASSSDPNTGELFF
CDR3 DNA: TGTGCCAGCAGCTCTGATCCTAACACCGGGGAGCTGTTTTTT

V gene: TRBV11-2
D gene: NA
J gene: TRBJ1-4
clone size: few
CDR3 protein: CASSTEGVEKLFF
CDR3 DNA: TGTGCCAGCAGTACCGAAGGGGTTGAAAAACTGTTTTTT

V gene: TRBV6-5
D gene: NA
J gene: TRBJ1-1
clone size: few
CDR3 protein: CASRLPGPRSEAFF
CDR3 DNA: TGTGCCAGCAGACTACCCGGACCCCGGTCGGAAGCTTTCTTT

V gene: TRBV15
D gene: NA
J gene: TRBJ1-1
clone size: few
CDR3 protein: CATSREGMNTEAFF
CDR3 DNA: TGTGCCACCAGCAGAGAGGGCATGAACACTGAAGCTTTCTTT

V gene: TRBV28
D gene: NA
J gene: TRBJ1-1
clone size: NA
CDR3 protein: CASSPATGASTAFF
CDR3 DNA: TGTGCCAGCAGTCCGGCGACAGGAGCCTCGACAGCTTTCTTT

V gene: TRBV6-5
D gene: TRBD1
J gene: TRBJ2-1
clone size: few
CDR3 protein: CASSSRDRGGNEQFF
CDR3 DNA: TGTGCCAGCAGTTCCCGGGACAGGGGGGGCAATGAGCAGTTCTTC

V gene: TRBV4-1
D gene: NA
J gene: TRBJ2-7
clone size: few
CDR3 protein: CASSPRQDEQYF
CDR3 DNA: TGCGCCAGCAGCCCGCGTCAAGACGAGCAGTACTTC

V gene: TRBV27
D gene: NA
J gene: TRBJ2-7
clone size: few
CDR3 protein: CASSLYRNYEQYF
CDR3 DNA: TGTGCCAGCAGTTTATACAGGAACTACGAGCAGTACTTC

V gene: TRBV12-3/TRBV12-4
D gene: TRBD2
J gene: TRBJ2-1
clone size: few
CDR3 protein: CASTTGLAGAEQFF
CDR3 DNA: TGTGCCAGCACCACGGGACTAGCGGGGGCTGAGCAGTTCTTC

V gene: TRBV10-2
D gene: NA
J gene: TRBJ2-5
clone size: many
CDR3 protein: CASSEFKGETQYF
CDR3 DNA: TGCGCCAGCAGTGAGTTCAAAGGGGAGACCCAGTACTTC

V gene: TRBV2
D gene: NA
J gene: TRBJ2-3
clone size: NA
CDR3 protein: CASLFLARGDTQYF
CDR3 DNA: TGTGCCAGCCTCTTTCTAGCCCGGGGGGATACGCAGTATTTT

V gene: TRBV5-1
D gene: TRBD1
J gene: TRBJ1-2
clone size: few
CDR3 protein: CASRTDRDYGYTF
CDR3 DNA: TGCGCCAGCAGGACGGACAGGGACTATGGCTACACCTTC

V gene: TRBV29-1
D gene: TRBD1
J gene: TRBJ1-2
clone size: NA
CDR3 protein: CSVDRGQTNYGYTF
CDR3 DNA: TGCAGCGTTGATCGGGGACAGACTAACTATGGCTACACCTTC

V gene: TRBV6-2/TRBV6-3
D gene: NA
J gene: TRBJ2-1
clone size: NA
CDR3 protein: CASSSGDNEQFF
CDR3 DNA: TGTGCCAGCAGTTCAGGGGACAATGAGCAGTTCTTC

V gene: TRBV5-5
D gene: NA
J gene: TRBJ1-2
clone size: few
CDR3 protein: CASSLVSGTDYGYTF
CDR3 DNA: TGTGCCAGCAGCTTGGTCAGTGGAACCGACTATGGCTACACCTTC

V gene: TRBV18
D gene: NA
J gene: TRBJ2-3
clone size: NA
CDR3 protein: CASSPPGTSDTQYF
CDR3 DNA: TGTGCCAGCTCACCCCCCGGGACTTCAGATACGCAGTATTTT

V gene: TRBV5-1
D gene: NA
J gene: TRBJ1-1
clone size: few
CDR3 protein: CASSWTLSSGTEAFF
CDR3 DNA: TGCGCCAGCAGCTGGACTCTTTCGTCGGGCACTGAAGCTTTCTTT

V gene: TRBV5-1
D gene: TRBD1
J gene: TRBJ2-7
clone size: few
CDR3 protein: CASSLRYGTGSYEQYF
CDR3 DNA: TGCGCCAGCAGCTTAAGGTACGGGACAGGGTCTTACGAGCAGTACTTC

V gene: TRBV4-2
D gene: NA
J gene: TRBJ2-7
clone size: NA
CDR3 protein: CASSQGYGERSSYEQYF
CDR3 DNA: TGTGCCAGCAGCCAAGGATATGGGGAGAGAAGTTCCTACGAGCAGTACTTC

V gene: TRBV20-1
D gene: NA
J gene: TRBJ1-2
clone size: few
CDR3 protein: CSARDPELGWFYGYTF
CDR3 DNA: TGCAGTGCTAGGGATCCTGAACTAGGCTGGTTCTATGGCTACACCTTC

V gene: TRBV20-1
D gene: NA
J gene: TRBJ1-5
clone size: NA
CDR3 protein: CSALSGPTSHLQPQHF
CDR3 DNA: TGCAGTGCTCTATCCGGACCCACTTCCCATTTGCAGCCCCAGCATTTT

V gene: TRBV5-5
D gene: NA
J gene: TRBJ1-2
clone size: NA
CDR3 protein: CASSFLGNYGYTF
CDR3 DNA: TGTGCCAGCAGCTTCCTCGGAAACTATGGCTACACCTTC

V gene: TRBV9
D gene: NA
J gene: TRBJ1-6
clone size: once
CDR3 protein: CASSVGLGHNNSPLHF
CDR3 DNA: TGTGCCAGCAGCGTAGGTCTGGGACATAATAATTCACCCCTCCACTTT

V gene: TRBV27
D gene: NA
J gene: TRBJ2-5
clone size: NA
CDR3 protein: CASSPQGQGETQYF
CDR3 DNA: TGTGCCAGCAGTCCTCAGGGGCAGGGGGAGACCCAGTACTTC

V gene: TRBV7-3
D gene: TRBD1
J gene: TRBJ2-2
clone size: few
CDR3 protein: CASRAPGGAGELFF
CDR3 DNA: TGTGCCAGCCGGGCGCCAGGGGGCGCCGGGGAGCTGTTTTTT

V gene: TRBV20-1
D gene: NA
J gene: TRBJ1-2
clone size: medium-sized
CDR3 protein: CSAASDKDGYTF
CDR3 DNA: TGCAGTGCAGCGAGTGATAAGGATGGCTACACCTTC

V gene: TRBV4-2
D gene: NA
J gene: TRBJ1-5
clone size: many
CDR3 protein: CASSPGQYNQPQHF
CDR3 DNA: TGTGCCAGCAGCCCAGGACAGTACAATCAGCCCCAGCATTTT

V gene: TRBV18
D gene: NA
J gene: TRBJ1-2
clone size: few
CDR3 protein: CASSPLYGEDYGYTF
CDR3 DNA: TGTGCCAGCTCACCACTTTACGGGGAGGACTATGGCTACACCTTC

V gene: TRBV6-2/TRBV6-3
D gene: NA
J gene: TRBJ1-3
clone size: few
CDR3 protein: CAHQGTNSGNTIYF
CDR3 DNA: TGTGCCCACCAAGGGACTAACTCTGGAAACACCATATATTTT

V gene: TRBV27
D gene: TRBD2
J gene: TRBJ2-1
clone size: NA
CDR3 protein: CASSLIWEGSWDEQFF
CDR3 DNA: TGTGCCAGCAGTCTCATTTGGGAGGGCTCCTGGGATGAGCAGTTCTTC

V gene: TRBV20-1
D gene: NA
J gene: TRBJ1-4
clone size: NA
CDR3 protein: CSARDRVGEKLFF
CDR3 DNA: TGCAGTGCTAGAGACAGAGTTGGGGAAAAACTGTTTTTT

V gene: TRBV7-2
D gene: NA
J gene: TRBJ1-2
clone size: few
CDR3 protein: CASSLIALGGLDGYTF
CDR3 DNA: TGTGCCAGCAGCTTAATTGCACTTGGGGGCTTAGATGGCTACACCTTC

V gene: TRBV5-1
D gene: NA
J gene: TRBJ2-2
clone size: few
CDR3 protein: CASSPGLLTGELFF
CDR3 DNA: TGCGCCAGCAGCCCGGGACTCCTTACCGGGGAGCTGTTTTTT

V gene: TRBV29-1
D gene: NA
J gene: TRBJ2-5
clone size: NA
CDR3 protein: CSVRLELETQYF
CDR3 DNA: TGCAGCGTTAGACTAGAGCTCGAGACCCAGTACTTC

V gene: TRBV7-2
D gene: NA
J gene: TRBJ1-6
clone size: few
CDR3 protein: CASSLAGVSPLHF
CDR3 DNA: TGTGCCAGCAGCTTAGCAGGGGTTTCACCCCTCCACTTT

V gene: TRBV6-6
D gene: NA
J gene: TRBJ1-1
clone size: few
CDR3 protein: CATSWGGSNTEAFF
CDR3 DNA: TGTGCCACCTCATGGGGCGGATCGAACACTGAAGCTTTCTTT

V gene: TRBV6-1
D gene: TRBD2
J gene: TRBJ2-3
clone size: NA
CDR3 protein: CASRGLAGWGDTQYF
CDR3 DNA: TGTGCCAGCAGGGGCCTAGCGGGTTGGGGCGATACGCAGTATTTT

V gene: TRBV10-3
D gene: TRBD1
J gene: TRBJ1-1
clone size: NA
CDR3 protein: CAISEQHRGLFQGEAFF
CDR3 DNA: TGTGCCATCAGTGAGCAGCACAGGGGCTTATTCCAAGGGGAAGCTTTCTTT

V gene: TRBV5-1
D gene: TRBD1
J gene: TRBJ2-6
clone size: many
CDR3 protein: CASSKGGQGPSGANVLTF
CDR3 DNA: TGCGCCAGCAGCAAGGGGGGACAGGGTCCCTCTGGGGCCAACGTCCTGACTTTC

V gene: TRBV12-3/TRBV12-4
D gene: NA
J gene: TRBJ2-1
clone size: NA
CDR3 protein: CASSLVGPSYNEQFF
CDR3 DNA: TGTGCCAGCAGTTTAGTGGGGCCCTCCTACAATGAGCAGTTCTTC

V gene: TRBV11-2
D gene: NA
J gene: TRBJ1-2
clone size: few
CDR3 protein: CASIARDSDWKSYGYTF
CDR3 DNA: TGTGCCAGCATCGCGCGGGACTCCGACTGGAAGAGCTATGGCTACACCTTC

V gene: TRBV12-5
D gene: NA
J gene: TRBJ2-1
clone size: NA
CDR3 protein: CASGFNSDEQFF
CDR3 DNA: TGTGCTAGTGGTTTCAATTCGGATGAGCAGTTCTTC

V gene: TRBV6-1
D gene: TRBD1
J gene: TRBJ2-3
clone size: NA
CDR3 protein: CASRSGQGGSTDTQYF
CDR3 DNA: TGTGCCAGCAGGTCGGGACAGGGGGGCAGCACAGATACGCAGTATTTT

V gene: TRBV25-1
D gene: TRBD1
J gene: TRBJ1-2
clone size: NA
CDR3 protein: CASSLTGSDGYTF
CDR3 DNA: TGTGCCAGCAGCCTGACAGGGTCCGATGGCTACACCTTC

V gene: TRBV29-1
D gene: TRBD2
J gene: TRBJ2-2
clone size: few
CDR3 protein: CSVENGGGTGELFF
CDR3 DNA: TGCAGCGTTGAAAACGGGGGGGGCACCGGGGAGCTGTTTTTT

V gene: TRBV2
D gene: NA
J gene: TRBJ1-2
clone size: NA
CDR3 protein: CASSEAPGPVYGYTF
CDR3 DNA: TGTGCCAGCAGTGAAGCGCCAGGGCCCGTTTATGGCTACACCTTC

V gene: TRBV27
D gene: TRBD2
J gene: TRBJ2-5
clone size: NA
CDR3 protein: CASSSSGVVVETQYF
CDR3 DNA: TGTGCCAGCTCCTCTAGCGGGGTTGTGGTAGAGACCCAGTACTTC

V gene: TRBV29-1
D gene: TRBD1
J gene: TRBJ1-2
clone size: many
CDR3 protein: CSTTPGQGNGYTF
CDR3 DNA: TGCAGCACAACCCCGGGACAGGGAAATGGCTACACCTTC

V gene: TRBV15
D gene: NA
J gene: TRBJ2-5
clone size: few
CDR3 protein: CATSRDRAEETQYF
CDR3 DNA: TGTGCCACCAGCAGAGATCGGGCAGAAGAGACCCAGTACTTC

V gene: TRBV4-3
D gene: NA
J gene: TRBJ1-5
clone size: NA
CDR3 protein: CASSPRPTWSFNQPQHF
CDR3 DNA: TGCGCCAGCAGCCCGAGACCTACATGGAGCTTCAATCAGCCCCAGCATTTT

V gene: TRBV7-9
D gene: NA
J gene: TRBJ2-3
clone size: few
CDR3 protein: CAARGVKGTSDTQYF
CDR3 DNA: TGTGCCGCGAGGGGCGTGAAGGGAACCTCAGATACGCAGTATTTT

V gene: TRBV6-2/TRBV6-3
D gene: TRBD1
J gene: TRBJ1-2
clone size: few
CDR3 protein: CASSSWTGGLANYGYTF
CDR3 DNA: TGTGCCAGCAGTTCCTGGACAGGGGGCTTGGCTAACTATGGCTACACCTTC